This TCR beta chain is from a study of shared clonotypes between healthy human individuals. General study findings and limits: Approximately 5% of naive CD4 clonotypes were shared across a few donors. Generation probabilities were higher for clonotypes shared across all four sorted-subset donors than for unshared ones.

Using immunoSEQ multiplex PCR, the repertoire was profiled, and TCRdb retains in-frame clones only, with some absent. The sample contains some 2,100,000 clones, under 95% of which appear only once. The CDR3 runs to 14 residues. J was trimmed by 2 bases and V by 4 bases; bases with no gene match: 5. From germline, CDR1 is GTSNPN and CDR2 SVGIG (reference sequence). For this clone: Its cognate antigen is unknown.

Naive CD8 isolation took CD45RO-negative cells positively selected for CCR7 and excluded terminally differentiated effector memory CD45RA+ cells. Only Caucasian adults living in Nashville, Tennessee made up the donor group. This clonotype was obtained from a man aged 18 to 35 in good health. Some clones in this sample may be carry-over from other donors' samples. Input material: naive CD8+ T cells from PBMCs. V and J are TRBV30 and TRBJ2-7; TRBD2 matches at 10 bases. CDR3 DNA sequence: TGTGCCTGGAATGGACTAGCGGCCCCCTACGAGCAGTACTTC. As protein: CAWNGLAAPYEQYF. The whole variable domain, remainder taken from reference TRBV30 and TRBJ2-7, is SQTIHQWPATLVQPVGSPLSLECTVEGTSNPNLYWYRQAAGRGLQLLFYSVGIGQISSEVPQNLSASRPQDRQFILSSKKLLLSDSGFYLCAWNGLAAPYEQYFGPGTRLTVT.